A single sample is the source of the 22 T cell receptor beta chains below, sequenced in a study of T cell responses to AZD1222 COVID-19 vaccine. Assay used: immunoSEQ multiplex PCR; TCRdb lists only in-frame clones, some missing. The table has around 130,000 clones, around 90% seen once. The source material was peripheral blood, sampled on day 0 of AZD1222 vaccination. The receptors here all came from an adult in good health.

This clone has more than one count but fewer than ten. The chain combines TRBV3-1 (or the pseudogene TRBV3-2) with TRBJ1-1; 8 bases are shared with TRBD1. The CDR3 contains 15 residues. V gave up 0 bases and J gave up 1 base; unmatched junction bases: 1. Germline-derived CDR1 and CDR2 are LGHDT and YNNKEL (reference sequence). The CDR3, as DNA: TGTGCCAGCAGCCAAGATCAGGGGGCGAACACTGAAGCTTTCTTT. This translates into CASSQDQGANTEAFF.

The gene calls are TRBV11-2 and TRBJ1-1; possibly TRBD1 for D (6 bases). Germline V lookup: CDR1 SGHAT, CDR2 FQNNGV. The CDR3 has 14 residues. V lost 4 bases to trimming and J lost 10 bases, with 19 bases between them. This chain's CDR3 is CASSSWTVEQGAFF. The DNA of the CDR3 is TGTGCCAGCAGCTCCTGGACGGTGGAACAGGGAGCTTTCTTT.

This clone appeared once. V gene TRBV3-1 (or the pseudogene TRBV3-2) combines with J gene TRBJ2-1, with 11 positions matching TRBD2. This CDR3 contains 19 residues. The V gene end was trimmed by 6 bases and the J gene end by 0 bases; junction bases not matched to a gene: 13. Germline V gene data show CDR1 as LGHDT and CDR2 as YNNKEL (reference sequence). The CDR3 DNA sequence: TGTGCCAGCAGACCTGGGACTAGCGGTAATCAGAGCTCCTACAATGAGCAGTTCTTC. Its protein product is CASRPGTSGNQSSYNEQFF.

The J gene is TRBJ1-6, the V gene TRBV7-6; 7 nucleotides match TRBD1. The J segment lost 7 bases and the V segment lost 3 bases, leaving 6 bases of the junction unmatched. The CDR3 is 15 residues long. CDR1 and CDR2 (germline): SGHVS, FNYEAQ. The CDR3 nucleotides are TGTGCCAGCAGCTTGTACAGGGGCTTCAATTCACCCCTCCACTTT. It is translated as CASSLYRGFNSPLHF.

This clone showed up just once. J is TRBJ2-3 and V is TRBV6-5, with unresolved D. Trimming stripped 7 bases from V and 4 bases from J, with 9 bases between. Germline CDR1 and CDR2: MNHEY and SVGAGI. The CDR3 contains 12 residues. The CDR3 DNA reads as TGTGCCAGCATCGGCGGAGCAGATACGCAGTATTTT. This translates into CASIGGADTQYF.

The chain uses TRBV11-2 and TRBJ1-2; D possibly corresponds to TRBD1 (6 bases). CDR1 is SGHAT, CDR2 FQNNGV, per germline. The length of the CDR3 is 12 residues. Trimming shortened V by 8 bases and J by 1 base, and 8 bases separated the two germline ends. CDR3 DNA sequence: TGTGCCAGCGGACAGATTAACTATGGCTACACCTTC. It yields the protein CASGQINYGYTF.

The chain links TRBV2 to TRBJ1-1, with D perhaps matching TRBD1 (5 bases). Trimming removed 0 bases at V and 5 bases at J, with 10 bases between. The CDR3 runs 14 residues. Per the germline V gene, CDR1 is SNHLY and CDR2 is FYNNEI. This CDR3 reads CASSEALGGTEAFF. CDR3 nucleotide sequence: TGTGCCAGCAGTGAAGCATTGGGGGGGACTGAAGCTTTCTTT.

In this sample, this clone turned up a few times. The V and J genes are TRBV12-5 and TRBJ1-1; perhaps TRBD1 as D (6 bases). The germline gives CDR1 LGHNT, CDR2 FRNRAP. This CDR3 has 16 amino acids. V shed 1 base and J shed 3 bases, with 15 bases lying between them. The CDR3 DNA follows: TGTGCTAGTGGTTTGGCACGGGTAGGGGGATACACTGAAGCTTTCTTT. Translated: CASGLARVGGYTEAFF.

CDR3 in DNA: TGTGCCAGTGTAATATCGTCTGGAAACACCATATATTTT. Translating it yields CASVISSGNTIYF. J is TRBJ1-3 and V is TRBV19; D is undetermined. Trimming stripped 8 bases from V and 1 base from J, with 9 bases between. The CDR3 has 13 residues. Germline V gene lookup returns CDR1 LNHDA and CDR2 SQIVND (reference sequence).

This clone is a singleton in its sample. In the same sample, other DNA sequences code for this CDR3. In DNA, the CDR3 is TGTGCCAGCAGCCAAGAATCAGGAAACACCATATATTTT. Its protein product is CASSQESGNTIYF. The chain couples TRBV4-2 to TRBJ1-3; D remains ambiguous. The length of the CDR3 is 13 residues. The V and J ends lost 0 bases and 4 bases respectively, with 4 bases between them. Germline V gene data show CDR1 as LGHNA and CDR2 as YNFKEQ.

V is TRBV7-8 and J is TRBJ2-2; D not resolved. The CDR3 is 18 residues long. Trimming removed 0 bases at V and 2 bases at J, with 16 bases between. Germline V gives CDR1 SGHVS, CDR2 FQNEAQ. As DNA, the CDR3 is TGTGCCAGCAGCTTAGCGCGAATCCTTGGGCCAAACACCGGGGAGCTGTTTTTT. Translation gives CASSLARILGPNTGELFF.

CDR3 in DNA: TGTGCCAGCACCCAAGACAGGTACACTGAAGCTTTCTTT. Its translation is CASTQDRYTEAFF. V gene TRBV6-5 combines with J gene TRBJ1-1; the D gene is possibly TRBD1 (6 bases). Per the germline V gene, CDR1 is MNHEY and CDR2 is SVGAGI. The CDR3 contains 13 residues. Trimming pared 7 bases from V and 3 bases from J, leaving 12 bases between.

This chain links TRBV3-1 (or the pseudogene TRBV3-2) with TRBJ1-2; D is perhaps TRBD1 (5 bases). V dropped 1 base and J dropped 4 bases, with 22 bases sitting between them. Germline loops: CDR1 LGHDT, CDR2 YNNKEL (reference sequence). The CDR3 loop spans 18 amino acids. CDR3: CASSQGILTDNPTYGYTF. In DNA, the CDR3 is TGTGCCAGCAGCCAAGGTATCTTGACAGACAACCCCACCTATGGCTACACCTTC.

The V call is TRBV6-4, the J call TRBJ2-3, with TRBD1 as a possible D gene (6 bases). This CDR3 is built from 15 residues. V lost 7 bases to trimming and J lost 3 bases, with 17 bases between them. Germline CDR1 and CDR2: MRHNA and SNTAGT. CDR3 sequence reads: CASKETGLATDTQYF. For the CDR3, the DNA is TGTGCCAGCAAGGAGACAGGTTTAGCAACAGATACGCAGTATTTT.

The chain joins TRBV30 to TRBJ1-5, with a weak D call TRBD1 (5 bases). The germline V gene has CDR1 GTSNPN and CDR2 SVGIG (reference sequence). This CDR3 contains 15 residues. Trimming removed 3 bases from V and 0 bases from J, with 12 bases in between. This CDR3 reads CAWSTGDNSNQPQHF. CDR3 DNA sequence: TGTGCCTGGAGCACAGGAGATAATAGCAATCAGCCCCAGCATTTT.

The rearrangement uses TRBV29-1 and TRBJ1-3, with D perhaps matching TRBD1 (5 bases). V gave up 6 bases and J gave up 2 bases, with 11 bases separating them. Germline CDR1 and CDR2: SQVTM and ANQGSEA. The CDR3 extends over 13 amino acids. CDR3 nucleotides: TGCAGCGTCCTAACAGGTCCTGGAAACACCATATATTTT. Its translation is CSVLTGPGNTIYF.

This clone was counted a single time. The chain is built from TRBV3-1 (or the pseudogene TRBV3-2) and TRBJ2-3, with a possible D match to TRBD1 (6 bases). Germline V lookup: CDR1 LGHDT, CDR2 YNNKEL (reference sequence). The CDR3 totals 13 residues. Trimming shortened V by 3 bases and J by 6 bases, and 10 bases separated the two germline ends. The DNA of the CDR3 is TGTGCCAGCAGCCAGGCCAGGGGCGATACGCAGTATTTT. This gives the protein CASSQARGDTQYF.

This rearrangement joins TRBV9 to TRBJ1-1; no definite D call. Germline lookup yields CDR1 SGDLS and CDR2 YYNGEE. V dropped 4 bases and J dropped 3 bases, with 7 bases sitting between them. The CDR3 loop spans 12 amino acids. The CDR3 sequence is CASSPSDTEAFF. The DNA for the CDR3 is TGTGCCAGCAGCCCCTCGGACACTGAAGCTTTCTTT.

This chain joins TRBV5-5 and TRBJ2-5, with D hard to call. Trimming cost V 0 bases and J 14 bases, with 26 bases left between them. In germline, CDR1 is SGHKS, CDR2 YYEKEE (reference sequence). The CDR3 consists of 16 residues. Written as DNA, the CDR3 is TGTGCCAGCAGCTTGGACATCGAAAGGACCCGACACAACCGCTACTTC. Encoded protein: CASSLDIERTRHNRYF. The full variable domain, rest sourced from reference TRBV5-5 and TRBJ2-5, is DAGVTQSPTHLIKTRGQQVTLRCSPISGHKSVSWYQQVLGQGPQFIFQYYEKEERGRGNFPDRFSARQFPNYSSELNVNALLLGDSALYLCASSLDIERTRHNRYFGPGTRLLVL.

The gene calls are TRBV3-1 (or the pseudogene TRBV3-2) and TRBJ1-1, with D unclear. From germline, CDR1 is LGHDT and CDR2 YNNKEL (reference sequence). V lost 1 base and J 3 bases, leaving 3 bases between the germline ends. The CDR3 is 12 residues long. In nucleotides, the CDR3 is TGTGCCAGCAGCCAAGTTCACACTGAAGCTTTCTTT. This gives the protein CASSQVHTEAFF.

The chain is built from TRBV9 and TRBJ2-1, with 11 bases fitting TRBD2. Germline V gene sequence: CDR1 SGDLS, CDR2 YYNGEE. The CDR3 runs to 14 residues. After removal of 0 bases from V and 11 bases from J, the junction contained 4 bases not matched to a gene. Written as DNA, the CDR3 is TGTGCCAGCAGCGTAGACTCTAGCGGGAGGAAGCAGTTCTTC. Translating it yields CASSVDSSGRKQFF.

The genes are TRBV19 and TRBJ2-6, with D uncertain. The CDR3 runs to 11 residues. V shed 9 bases and J shed 6 bases, with 6 bases lying between them. In germline, CDR1 is LNHDA, CDR2 SQIVND (reference sequence). The CDR3 here is CASGPANVLTF. In DNA, the CDR3 is TGTGCCAGCGGTCCGGCCAACGTCCTGACTTTC.